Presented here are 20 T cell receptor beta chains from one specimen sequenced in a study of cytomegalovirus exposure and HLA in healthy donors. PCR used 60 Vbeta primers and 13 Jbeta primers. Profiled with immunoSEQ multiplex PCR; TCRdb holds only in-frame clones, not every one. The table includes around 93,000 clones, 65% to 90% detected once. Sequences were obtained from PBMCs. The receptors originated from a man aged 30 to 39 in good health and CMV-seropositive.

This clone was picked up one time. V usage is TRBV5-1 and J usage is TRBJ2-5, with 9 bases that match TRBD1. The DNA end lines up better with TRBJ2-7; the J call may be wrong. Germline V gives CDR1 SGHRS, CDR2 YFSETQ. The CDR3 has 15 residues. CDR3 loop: CASSLAGTGSYEQYF. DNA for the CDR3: TGCGCCAGCAGCTTGGCTGGGACAGGGAGCTACGAGCAGTACTTC.

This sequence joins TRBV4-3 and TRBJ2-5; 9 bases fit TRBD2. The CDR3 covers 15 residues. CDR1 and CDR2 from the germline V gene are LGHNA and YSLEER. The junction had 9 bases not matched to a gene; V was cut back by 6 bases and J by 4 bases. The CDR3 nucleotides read TGCGCCAGCAGTTTTAGCGGGAGCGGGGTAGAGACCCAGTACTTC. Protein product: CASSFSGSGVETQYF.

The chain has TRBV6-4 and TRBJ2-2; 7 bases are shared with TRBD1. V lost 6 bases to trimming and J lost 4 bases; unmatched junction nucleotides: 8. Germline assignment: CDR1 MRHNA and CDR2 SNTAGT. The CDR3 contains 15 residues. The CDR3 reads CASRATTGPTGELFF. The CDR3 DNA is TGTGCCAGCAGAGCCACGACAGGGCCCACCGGGGAGCTGTTTTTT.

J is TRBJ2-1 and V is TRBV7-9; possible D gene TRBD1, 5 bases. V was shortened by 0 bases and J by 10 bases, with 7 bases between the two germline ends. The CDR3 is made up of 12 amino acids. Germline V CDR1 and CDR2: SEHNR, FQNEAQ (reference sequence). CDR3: CASSLATEEQFF. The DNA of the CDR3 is TGTGCCAGCAGCTTAGCGACAGAAGAGCAGTTCTTC. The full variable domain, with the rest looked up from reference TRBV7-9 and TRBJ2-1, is DTGVSQNPRHKITKRGQNVTFRCDPISEHNRLYWYRQTLGQGPEFLTYFQNEAQLEKSRLLSDRFSAERPKGSFSTLEIQRTEQGDSAMYLCASSLATEEQFFGPGTRLTVL.

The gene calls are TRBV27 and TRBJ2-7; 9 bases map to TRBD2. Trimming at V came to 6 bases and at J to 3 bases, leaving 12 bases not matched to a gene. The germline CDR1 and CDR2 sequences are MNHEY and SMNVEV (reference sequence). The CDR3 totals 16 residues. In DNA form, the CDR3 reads TGTGCCAGCAGACCCCTGGTTGTAGCGGGAGACTACGAGCAGTACTTC. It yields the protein CASRPLVVAGDYEQYF.

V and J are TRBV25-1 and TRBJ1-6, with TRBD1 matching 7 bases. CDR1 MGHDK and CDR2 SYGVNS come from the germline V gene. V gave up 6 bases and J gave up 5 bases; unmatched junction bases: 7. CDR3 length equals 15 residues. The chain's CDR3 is CASRKTGTNNSPLHF. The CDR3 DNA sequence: TGTGCCAGCAGGAAGACAGGGACGAATAATTCACCCCTCCACTTT. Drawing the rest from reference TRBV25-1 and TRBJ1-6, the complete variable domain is EADIYQTPRYLVIGTGKKITLECSQTMGHDKMYWYQQDPGMELHLIHYSYGVNSTEKGDLSSESTVSRIRTEHFPLTLESARPSHTSQYLCASRKTGTNNSPLHFGNGTRLTVT.

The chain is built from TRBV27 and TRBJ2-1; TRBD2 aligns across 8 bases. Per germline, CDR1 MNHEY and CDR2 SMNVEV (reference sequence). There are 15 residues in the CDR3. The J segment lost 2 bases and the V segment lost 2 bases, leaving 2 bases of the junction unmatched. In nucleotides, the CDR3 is TGTGCCAGCAGTTTAGCGGGAGGAACCTACAATGAGCAGTTCTTC. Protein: CASSLAGGTYNEQFF.

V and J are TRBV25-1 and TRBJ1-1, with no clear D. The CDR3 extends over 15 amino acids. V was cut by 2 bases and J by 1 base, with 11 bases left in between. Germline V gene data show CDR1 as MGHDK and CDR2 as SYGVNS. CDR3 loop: CASSEGVRPNTEAFF. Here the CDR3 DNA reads TGTGCCAGCAGTGAAGGAGTTAGGCCGAACACTGAAGCTTTCTTT.

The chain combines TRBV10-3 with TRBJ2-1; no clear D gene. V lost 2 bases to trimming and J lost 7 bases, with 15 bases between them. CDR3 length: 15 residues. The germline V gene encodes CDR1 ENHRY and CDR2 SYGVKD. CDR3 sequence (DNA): TGTGCCATCAGTGAGGAGGTGATAGCAAGAAATGAGCAGTTCTTC. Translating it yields CAISEEVIARNEQFF.

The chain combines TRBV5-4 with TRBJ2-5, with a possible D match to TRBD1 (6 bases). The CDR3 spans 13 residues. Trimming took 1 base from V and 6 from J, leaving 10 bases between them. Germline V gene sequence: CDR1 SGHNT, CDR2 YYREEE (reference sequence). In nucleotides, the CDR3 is TGTGCCAGCAGCTTGAAGGGGGAAAAGACCCAGTACTTC. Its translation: CASSLKGEKTQYF. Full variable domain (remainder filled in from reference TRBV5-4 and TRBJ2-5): ETGVTQSPTHLIKTRGQQVTLRCSSQSGHNTVSWYQQALGQGPQFIFQYYREEENGRGNFPPRFSGLQFPNYSSELNVNALELDDSALYLCASSLKGEKTQYFGPGTRLLVL.

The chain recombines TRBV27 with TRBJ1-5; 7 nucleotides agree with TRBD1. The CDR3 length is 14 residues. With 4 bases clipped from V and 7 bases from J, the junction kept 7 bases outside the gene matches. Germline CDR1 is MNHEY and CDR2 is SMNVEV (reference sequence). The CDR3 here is CASSYQGVGQPQHF. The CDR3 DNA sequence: TGTGCCAGCAGTTACCAGGGGGTTGGGCAGCCCCAGCATTTT.

DNA of the CDR3: TGTGCCAGTAGTTTGGCAGGGAATTGGGGCAATCAGCCCCAGCATTTT. It specifies CASSLAGNWGNQPQHF. The chain couples TRBV19 to TRBJ1-5; D is possibly TRBD1 (5 bases). V lost 5 bases and J 2 bases, leaving 16 bases between the germline ends. In germline, CDR1 is LNHDA, CDR2 SQIVND (reference sequence). CDR3 length: 16 residues.

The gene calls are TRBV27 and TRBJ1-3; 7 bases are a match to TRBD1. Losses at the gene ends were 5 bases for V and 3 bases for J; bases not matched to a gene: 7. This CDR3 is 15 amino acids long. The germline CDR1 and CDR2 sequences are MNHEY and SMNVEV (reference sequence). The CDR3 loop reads CASSVTGSLGNTIYF. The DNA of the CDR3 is TGTGCCAGCAGTGTGACAGGGTCGCTTGGAAACACCATATATTTT.

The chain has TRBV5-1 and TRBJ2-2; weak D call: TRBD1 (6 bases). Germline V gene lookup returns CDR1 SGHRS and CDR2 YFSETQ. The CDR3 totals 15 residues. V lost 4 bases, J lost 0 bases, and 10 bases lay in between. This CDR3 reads CASSPGQPNTGELFF. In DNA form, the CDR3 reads TGCGCCAGCAGCCCTGGACAGCCGAACACCGGGGAGCTGTTTTTT.

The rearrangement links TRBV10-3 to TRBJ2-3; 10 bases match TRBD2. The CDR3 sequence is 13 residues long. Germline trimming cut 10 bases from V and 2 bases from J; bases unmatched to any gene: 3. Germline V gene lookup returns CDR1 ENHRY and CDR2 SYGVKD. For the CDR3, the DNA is TGTGCCAGTACTAGCGGGAACACAGATACGCAGTATTTT. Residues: CASTSGNTDTQYF.

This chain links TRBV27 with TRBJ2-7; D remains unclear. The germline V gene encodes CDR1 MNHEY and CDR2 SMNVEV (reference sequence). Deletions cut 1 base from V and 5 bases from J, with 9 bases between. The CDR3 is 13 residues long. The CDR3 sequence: CASSLYSSDEQYF. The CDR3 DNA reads TGTGCCAGCAGTTTATACTCGTCTGACGAGCAGTACTTC.

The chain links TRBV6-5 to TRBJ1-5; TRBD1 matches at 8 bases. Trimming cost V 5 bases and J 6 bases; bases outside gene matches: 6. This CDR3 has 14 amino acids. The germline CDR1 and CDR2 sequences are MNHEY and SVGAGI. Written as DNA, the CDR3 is TGTGCCAGCAGTCTTAACAGGGGGGGTCAGCCCCAGCATTTT. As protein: CASSLNRGGQPQHF.

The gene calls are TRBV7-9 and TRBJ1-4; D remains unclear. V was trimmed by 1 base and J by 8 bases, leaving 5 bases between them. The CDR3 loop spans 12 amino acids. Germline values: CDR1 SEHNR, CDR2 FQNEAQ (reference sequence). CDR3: CASSLGAEKLFF. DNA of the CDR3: TGTGCCAGCAGCTTAGGGGCCGAAAAACTGTTTTTT.

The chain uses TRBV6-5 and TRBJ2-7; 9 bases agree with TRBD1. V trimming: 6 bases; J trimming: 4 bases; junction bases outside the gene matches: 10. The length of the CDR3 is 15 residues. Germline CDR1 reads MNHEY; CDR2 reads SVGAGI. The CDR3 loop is CASRGGDRGTYEQYF. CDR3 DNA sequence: TGTGCCAGCAGGGGGGGCGACAGGGGGACTTACGAGCAGTACTTC.

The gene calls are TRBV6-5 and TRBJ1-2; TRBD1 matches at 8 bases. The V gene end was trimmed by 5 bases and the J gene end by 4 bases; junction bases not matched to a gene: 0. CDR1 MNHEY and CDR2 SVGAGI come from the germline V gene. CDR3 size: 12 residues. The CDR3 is CASSQGAYGYTF. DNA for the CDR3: TGTGCCAGCAGTCAGGGGGCCTATGGCTACACCTTC.